The text below deals with one TCR beta chain. Method: immunoSEQ multiplex PCR; TCRdb's copy keeps in-frame clones and lacks some. The sample consists of tens of thousands of clones, more than 80% of them appearing once. The sample originates from a study of PD-1 blockade in mismatch repair-deficient tumors. TCRs were sequenced from three patients responding to pembrolizumab. The CDR3 spans 15 residues. Germline V CDR1 and CDR2: MGHRA, YSYEKL. The V end lost 5 bases, the J end lost 5 bases, and 16 bases lay between the germline ends. The V call is TRBV4-1, the J call TRBJ1-5; D remains unclear. Sample: peripheral blood, taken 44 weeks after starting pembrolizumab. The receptor's source is an adult with mismatch repair-deficient cancer. CDR3 sequence (DNA): TGCGCCAGCAGCGAACCCTGGACGGAAGATCAGCCCCAGCATTTT. It yields the protein CASSEPWTEDQPQHF.